The 28 T cell receptor beta chains given below trace back to one sample, sequenced in a study of identical twins. TCRdb analysed the 5' RACE reads with MiXCR anew, one entry per CDR3 protein. The sample has around 1.7 million distinct CDR3 sequences, around 29% seen once. Source material: cord blood. The receptor source for this set is a newborn girl in good health.

This rearrangement joins TRBV27 to TRBJ1-1; 9 nucleotides align to TRBD1. Per germline, CDR1 MNHEY and CDR2 SMNVEV (reference sequence). CDR3 length: 16 amino acids. Trimming cost V 1 base and J 6 bases; bases outside gene matches: 9. CDR3 DNA sequence: TGTGCCAGCAGTTTATTCGGACAGGGGCTTTTGGCTGAAGCTTTCTTT. It yields the protein CASSLFGQGLLAEAFF.

The genes are TRBV12-3 or TRBV12-4 and TRBJ1-2; 9 positions match TRBD1. The CDR3 has 16 amino acids. With 2 bases clipped from V and 3 bases from J, the junction kept 7 bases outside the gene matches. The CDR3 region is CASSLRFWDRDYGYTF. In DNA form, the CDR3 reads TGTGCCAGCAGTTTAAGGTTCTGGGACAGGGACTATGGCTACACCTTC.

The chain is built from TRBV9 and TRBJ2-1; TRBD1 matches at 9 bases. Germline CDR1 reads SGDLS; CDR2 reads YYNGEE. The CDR3 consists of 15 residues. V dropped 4 bases and J dropped 8; count of bases not matched to a gene: 10. The CDR3: CASSFSPGQGDEQFF. In DNA form, the CDR3 reads TGTGCCAGCAGCTTCTCGCCGGGACAGGGTGATGAGCAGTTCTTC.

This clonotype has more than one count but fewer than ten. The chain employs TRBV4-1 and TRBJ2-7; D possibly corresponds to TRBD1 (5 bases). CDR3 size: 14 residues. V was cut by 0 bases and J by 6 bases, with 12 bases left in between. Germline V gene lookup returns CDR1 MGHRA and CDR2 YSYEKL. The CDR3 here is CASSQDPDNSEQYF. As DNA, the CDR3 is TGCGCCAGCAGCCAAGACCCGGACAACTCCGAGCAGTACTTC.

The sample holds a few counts of this clonotype. For the CDR3, the DNA is TGTGCCAGCAGTGAACCCCCAGACAGTAATCAGCCCCAGCATTTT. Translation gives CASSEPPDSNQPQHF. The chain links TRBV6-1 to TRBJ1-5; the D gene is possibly TRBD1 (5 bases). The ends were cut back, 2 bases at V and 4 bases at J, with 12 bases in the middle. Germline lookup yields CDR1 MNHNS and CDR2 SASEGT. The CDR3 runs to 15 residues.

J is TRBJ2-7 and V is TRBV27; TRBD2 matches at 8 bases. From germline, CDR1 is MNHEY and CDR2 SMNVEV (reference sequence). The J segment lost 5 bases and the V segment lost 5 bases, leaving 8 bases of the junction unmatched. The CDR3 contains 14 residues. The CDR3 spells CASSLVAGSHEQYF. As DNA, the CDR3 is TGTGCCAGCAGTCTCGTAGCGGGATCCCACGAGCAGTACTTC.

This clonotype showed up many times. One end of the junction varies from germline; a read error may be responsible. The chain couples TRBV29-1 to TRBJ1-2, with D hard to call. The CDR3 is 10 residues long. The germline gives CDR1 SQVTM, CDR2 ANQGSEA. This chain's CDR3 is CTVDGDGYTF. Here the CDR3 DNA reads TGCACCGTTGATGGGGATGGCTACACCTTC.

The chain recombines TRBV28 with TRBJ2-7; perhaps TRBD2 as D (5 bases). Per germline, CDR1 MDHEN and CDR2 SYDVKM. The CDR3 is 14 amino acids. V was shortened by 2 bases and J by 7 bases, with 15 bases between the two germline ends. The CDR3 coding sequence is TGTGCCAGCAGTTTAGTAGCGACCTACAATGAGCAGTACTTC. This sequence encodes CASSLVATYNEQYF.

The rearrangement uses TRBV2 and TRBJ1-2, with D unclear. The CDR3 is 13 amino acids. The V gene's germline CDR1 is SNHLY and CDR2 FYNNEI. The V gene lost 6 bases and the J gene lost 4 bases, with 12 bases spanning the gap. The CDR3 reads CASRKTDTYGYTF. The CDR3 coding sequence is TGTGCCAGCAGGAAGACGGATACCTATGGCTACACCTTC.

The sample holds one count of this clonotype. The V gene is TRBV28, the J gene TRBJ2-1; D is possibly TRBD1 (5 bases). Germline CDR1 MDHEN, CDR2 SYDVKM. The V end lost 4 bases, the J end lost 6 bases, and 10 bases lay between the germline ends. The CDR3 is 13 residues long. CDR3 DNA sequence: TGTGCCAGCAGTTGGGGCGAAAGCAATGAGCAGTTCTTC. Translated, it gives CASSWGESNEQFF. Full variable domain (rest looked up from reference TRBV28 and TRBJ2-1): DVKVTQSSRYLVKRTGEKVFLECVQDMDHENMFWYRQDPGLGLRLIYFSYDVKMKEKGDIPEGYSVSREKKERFSLILESASTNQTSMYLCASSWGESNEQFFGPGTRLTVL.

The gene calls are TRBV7-9 and TRBJ2-5, with a tentative D call TRBD1 (6 bases). The V end lost 1 base, the J end lost 3 bases, and 12 bases lay between the germline ends. The germline V gene has CDR1 SEHNR and CDR2 FQNEAQ (reference sequence). The CDR3 totals 15 residues. The CDR3 coding sequence is TGTGCCAGCAGCTTAGTGACAGGAGTCAAAGAGACCCAGTACTTC. It is translated as CASSLVTGVKETQYF.

This clonotype was seen only a few times. The chain combines TRBV4-1 with TRBJ2-3, with TRBD2 identical over 11 bases. CDR1 and CDR2 (germline): MGHRA, YSYEKL. The CDR3 loop spans 14 amino acids. Trimming at V came to 4 bases and at J to 4 bases, leaving 1 base not matched to a gene. CDR3 nucleotides: TGCGCCAGCAGCCGGACTAGCGGGCCAGATACGCAGTATTTT. As protein: CASSRTSGPDTQYF.

This clonotype has just a few counts. The chain employs TRBV20-1 and TRBJ2-1, with D maybe TRBD1 (6 bases). The CDR3 consists of 15 residues. The germline gives CDR1 DFQATT, CDR2 SNEGSKA (reference sequence). Trimming shortened V by 4 bases and J by 0 bases, and 13 bases separated the two germline ends. The CDR3 coding sequence is TGCAGTGCTATCCGGACAGACAGCTCCTACAATGAGCAGTTCTTC. Translation gives CSAIRTDSSYNEQFF.

The chain is built from TRBV20-1 and TRBJ2-7, with TRBD2 matching 7 bases. Trimming cost V 6 bases and J 2 bases; bases outside gene matches: 7. The germline V gene has CDR1 DFQATT and CDR2 SNEGSKA (reference sequence). The CDR3 totals 13 residues. The CDR3 bases are TGCAGTGCCCCACCTAGCGGTCCCTACGAGCAGTACTTC. This sequence encodes CSAPPSGPYEQYF.

This rearrangement joins TRBV28 to TRBJ2-1; a possible D gene is TRBD2 (6 bases). Germline-derived CDR1 and CDR2 are MDHEN and SYDVKM. Trimming removed 2 bases from V and 12 bases from J, with 8 bases in between. This CDR3 spans 11 amino acids. This CDR3 is CASSLGGWQFF. CDR3 bases: TGTGCCAGCAGTTTAGGGGGGTGGCAGTTCTTC.

This clonotype showed up just a few times. The DNA is left out, because the CDR3 cannot be placed on it with certainty; the CDR3 is given as TCRdb lists it. This rearrangement joins TRBV21-1 to TRBJ2-6; the table calls TRBD1, which could not be checked here. TRBV21-1 corresponds to a pseudogene. From its first to its last residue, the CDR3 has 16 amino acids. This CDR3 is CASSKTVGGGANVLTF.

This clonotype has just a few counts. V usage is TRBV20-1 and J usage is TRBJ2-1; tentatively, D is TRBD2 (5 bases). V was pared by 3 bases and J by 3 bases, with 12 bases between. The CDR3 has 14 amino acids. Germline CDR1 DFQATT, CDR2 SNEGSKA (reference sequence). The CDR3 loop reads CSASVAEDYNEQFF. The CDR3 DNA follows: TGCAGTGCTAGCGTCGCGGAGGACTACAATGAGCAGTTCTTC.

The chain recombines TRBV6-5 with TRBJ2-1; D is perhaps TRBD1 or TRBD2 (5 bases each). The germline V gene encodes CDR1 MNHEY and CDR2 SVGAGI. Trimming shortened V by 0 bases and J by 0 bases, and 12 bases separated the two germline ends. This CDR3 comprises 17 residues. CDR3 region: CASSYSRGWSSYNEQFF. The CDR3, as DNA: TGTGCCAGCAGTTACTCGAGGGGTTGGAGCTCCTACAATGAGCAGTTCTTC.

The chain recombines TRBV12-3 or TRBV12-4 with TRBJ1-1, with TRBD1 identical over 8 bases. Trimming took 6 bases from V and 0 from J; bases not matched to a gene: 9. CDR3 length equals 16 residues. The CDR3 DNA reads TGTGCCAGCAGGGCGGACAGGGTCAACATGAACACTGAAGCTTTCTTT. It encodes CASRADRVNMNTEAFF.

The J gene is TRBJ1-2, the V gene TRBV5-5, with 8 positions matching TRBD1. Germline CDR1 and CDR2: SGHKS and YYEKEE (reference sequence). The CDR3 is made up of 15 amino acids. Trimming cost V 2 bases and J 7 bases; bases outside gene matches: 10. The CDR3 loop is CASSLYLDRVGGYTF. The CDR3 nucleotides read TGTGCCAGCAGCTTATACCTGGACAGGGTGGGTGGCTACACCTTC.

There are many counts of this clonotype. The V and J genes are TRBV25-1 and TRBJ1-6, with 7 bases fitting TRBD1. V was pared by 10 bases and J by 6 bases, with 6 bases of the junction left unmatched. The CDR3 totals 13 residues. The V gene's germline CDR1 is MGHDK and CDR2 SYGVNS. The CDR3 sequence is CATKGQVNSPLHF. The CDR3 DNA sequence: TGTGCCACCAAAGGACAGGTTAATTCACCCCTCCACTTT.

The V call is TRBV10-3, the J call TRBJ1-2; the D gene is possibly TRBD1 (6 bases). The germline V gene has CDR1 ENHRY and CDR2 SYGVKD. The CDR3 covers 15 residues. V was shortened by 1 base and J by 4 bases, with 13 bases between the two germline ends. CDR3 in DNA: TGTGCCATCAGTGAGTTGGACAGATTTTTCTATGGCTACACCTTC. Protein: CAISELDRFFYGYTF.

This clonotype has more than one count but fewer than ten. The chain couples TRBV15 to TRBJ2-7; weak D call: TRBD2 (5 bases). Germline CDR1 reads LNHNV; CDR2 reads YYDKDF (reference sequence). The CDR3 spans 15 residues. V dropped 2 bases and J dropped 3 bases, with 14 bases sitting between them. CDR3 region: CATSRSDGKDYEQYF. DNA of the CDR3: TGTGCCACCAGCAGATCAGACGGGAAAGACTACGAGCAGTACTTC. Full variable domain (remainder filled in from reference TRBV15 and TRBJ2-7): DAMVIQNPRYQVTQFGKPVTLSCSQTLNHNVMYWYQQKSSQAPKLLFHYYDKDFNNEADTPDNFQSRRPNTSFCFLDIRSPGLGDTAMYLCATSRSDGKDYEQYFGPGTRLTVT.

V gene TRBV20-1 combines with J gene TRBJ1-1, with D tentatively TRBD1 (6 bases). V lost 2 bases, J lost 0 bases, and 10 bases lay in between. Germline CDR1 and CDR2: DFQATT and SNEGSKA (reference sequence). The CDR3 runs to 14 residues. CDR3 residues: CSARRGQLNTEAFF. In nucleotides, the CDR3 is TGCAGTGCTAGACGCGGACAGTTGAACACTGAAGCTTTCTTT.

The chain joins TRBV30 to TRBJ1-2; 7 bases match TRBD1. Germline V lookup: CDR1 GTSNPN, CDR2 SVGIG (reference sequence). V dropped 0 bases and J dropped 4; count of bases not matched to a gene: 8. This CDR3 has 15 residues. CDR3 in DNA: TGTGCCTGGAGTGTAGGAGGAGGGGGCTCCTATGGCTACACCTTC. The encoded protein is CAWSVGGGGSYGYTF.

The genes are TRBV6-4 and TRBJ2-1; D is possibly TRBD2 (6 bases). CDR3 length: 16 residues. Trimming removed 3 bases from V and 0 bases from J, with 12 bases in between. The germline CDR1 and CDR2 sequences are MRHNA and SNTAGT. The CDR3 is CASSEVWRASYNEQFF. In DNA form, the CDR3 reads TGTGCCAGCAGTGAAGTCTGGAGGGCCTCCTACAATGAGCAGTTCTTC.

This chain links TRBV12-3 or TRBV12-4 with TRBJ1-5; 8 nucleotides line up with TRBD1. V lost 4 bases to trimming and J lost 3 bases; unmatched junction nucleotides: 5. The CDR3 length is 15 residues. The CDR3 DNA sequence: TGTGCCAGCAGTTCCCGACAGGGGCCCAATCAGCCCCAGCATTTT. Residues: CASSSRQGPNQPQHF.

The genes are TRBV9 and TRBJ1-5; D remains unclear. Germline V gene lookup returns CDR1 SGDLS and CDR2 YYNGEE. V was trimmed by 4 bases and J by 2 bases, leaving 10 bases between them. The CDR3 length is 14 residues. CDR3: CASSPEAGNQPQHF. The CDR3 coding sequence is TGTGCCAGCAGCCCAGAGGCGGGCAATCAGCCCCAGCATTTT.